These T cell receptor beta chains were read from a single sample in a study of long-term antiretroviral therapy in people with HIV. Repertoires were generated with immunoSEQ multiplex PCR, while TCRdb's copy carries only in-frame clones and drops some. The table records over 35,000 clones, approximately 86% of them present only once. The sample consisted of unsorted PBMCs, taken just before starting antiretroviral therapy. All receptors derive from a woman aged 18-29 years with HIV. Both conserved end residues are part of each CDR3. Fields, in order: V gene, D gene, clone size, J gene, CDR3 DNA, CDR3 protein. A D gene is named only where the DNA matches it firmly. Only part of the rows carry a size: once, few, many, or a class if the clone is expanded.

V gene: TRBV27
D gene: .
clone size: .
J gene: TRBJ2-3
CDR3 DNA: TGTGCCAGCAGTTTTTTTACCCCCAGGACGAACACAGATACGCAGTATTTT
CDR3 protein: CASSFFTPRTNTDTQYF

V gene: TRBV19
D gene: .
clone size: .
J gene: TRBJ2-2
CDR3 DNA: TGTGCCAGTAGTTTCCCTCAACAGGGCGCCGGGGAGCTGTTTTTT
CDR3 protein: CASSFPQQGAGELFF

V gene: TRBV5-1
D gene: TRBD1
clone size: .
J gene: TRBJ2-1
CDR3 DNA: TGCGCCAGCAGCATTGGGACAGGTGACATCTCCTACAATGAGCAGTTCTTC
CDR3 protein: CASSIGTGDISYNEQFF

V gene: TRBV4-3
D gene: .
clone size: once
J gene: TRBJ2-4
CDR3 DNA: TGCGCCAGCAGCCAAGAGACACAATATGCCAAAAACATTCAGTACTTC
CDR3 protein: CASSQETQYAKNIQYF

V gene: TRBV27
D gene: TRBD2
clone size: .
J gene: TRBJ2-1
CDR3 DNA: TGTGCCAGCAGTTTCGGGATAGCGGGAGGAAGTATATCCTACAATGAGCAGTTCTTC
CDR3 protein: CASSFGIAGGSISYNEQFF

V gene: TRBV9
D gene: .
clone size: .
J gene: TRBJ1-1
CDR3 DNA: TGTGCCAGCAGCGTTCGGACAGATATGAACACTGAAGCTTTCTTT
CDR3 protein: CASSVRTDMNTEAFF

V gene: TRBV7-2
D gene: TRBD1
clone size: .
J gene: TRBJ2-6
CDR3 DNA: TGTGCCAGCAGCCCGCAACAGGGGTCTGGGGCCAACGTCCTGACTTTC
CDR3 protein: CASSPQQGSGANVLTF

V gene: TRBV6-5
D gene: .
clone size: .
J gene: TRBJ2-3
CDR3 DNA: TGTGCCAGCAGTTTCGGGACTCCCCGAGATACGCAGTATTTT
CDR3 protein: CASSFGTPRDTQYF

V gene: TRBV6-6
D gene: .
clone size: .
J gene: TRBJ2-4
CDR3 DNA: TGTGCCACCCTCTCGGGAAACATTCAGTACTTC
CDR3 protein: CATLSGNIQYF

V gene: TRBV7-9
D gene: .
clone size: .
J gene: TRBJ2-1
CDR3 DNA: TGTGCCAGCAGTTTAGACAGGAAAATATACAATGAGCAGTTCTTC
CDR3 protein: CASSLDRKIYNEQFF

V gene: TRBV19
D gene: .
clone size: once
J gene: TRBJ2-7
CDR3 DNA: TGTGCCAGTAGTTTTCTACAGGGCGCCGGGTACGAGCAGTACTTC
CDR3 protein: CASSFLQGAGYEQYF

V gene: TRBV28
D gene: .
clone size: .
J gene: TRBJ2-7
CDR3 DNA: TGTGCCAGCAGTCCCAGTAGCGGTTCGAGCTCCTACGAGCAGTACTTC
CDR3 protein: CASSPSSGSSSYEQYF

V gene: TRBV15
D gene: TRBD2
clone size: .
J gene: TRBJ2-3
CDR3 DNA: TGTGCCACCAGCAGATCCGGGACTAGCGGGAAATCCACAGATACGCAGTATTTT
CDR3 protein: CATSRSGTSGKSTDTQYF

V gene: TRBV5-8
D gene: .
clone size: .
J gene: TRBJ2-5
CDR3 DNA: TGTGCCAGCAGCTTCCCGGGAGAACGAGAGACCCAGTACTTC
CDR3 protein: CASSFPGERETQYF

V gene: TRBV28
D gene: .
clone size: .
J gene: TRBJ2-3
CDR3 DNA: TGTGCCAGCAGCCAAGGAACAGGCAGCACAGATACGCAGTATTTT
CDR3 protein: CASSQGTGSTDTQYF

V gene: TRBV4-1
D gene: .
clone size: .
J gene: TRBJ1-4
CDR3 DNA: TGCGCCAGCAGCCAAGTGGAAAAACTGTTTTTT
CDR3 protein: CASSQVEKLFF

V gene: TRBV9
D gene: .
clone size: .
J gene: TRBJ2-1
CDR3 DNA: TGTGCCAGCAGCTCCGTGGGGGCGATTAACAATGAGCAGTTCTTC
CDR3 protein: CASSSVGAINNEQFF

V gene: TRBV27
D gene: .
clone size: .
J gene: TRBJ1-2
CDR3 DNA: TGTGCCAGCAGTCGAAATGGGGCGAGCTATGGCTACACCTTC
CDR3 protein: CASSRNGASYGYTF

V gene: TRBV15
D gene: .
clone size: .
J gene: TRBJ2-7
CDR3 DNA: TGTGCCACCAGCAGAGGAAGTGGACACTACTACGAGCAGTACTTC
CDR3 protein: CATSRGSGHYYEQYF

V gene: TRBV5-1
D gene: TRBD2
clone size: .
J gene: TRBJ2-7
CDR3 DNA: TGCGCCAGCAGCTTGGTACGGAGCGGGGCCAACTCCTACGAGCAGTACTTC
CDR3 protein: CASSLVRSGANSYEQYF